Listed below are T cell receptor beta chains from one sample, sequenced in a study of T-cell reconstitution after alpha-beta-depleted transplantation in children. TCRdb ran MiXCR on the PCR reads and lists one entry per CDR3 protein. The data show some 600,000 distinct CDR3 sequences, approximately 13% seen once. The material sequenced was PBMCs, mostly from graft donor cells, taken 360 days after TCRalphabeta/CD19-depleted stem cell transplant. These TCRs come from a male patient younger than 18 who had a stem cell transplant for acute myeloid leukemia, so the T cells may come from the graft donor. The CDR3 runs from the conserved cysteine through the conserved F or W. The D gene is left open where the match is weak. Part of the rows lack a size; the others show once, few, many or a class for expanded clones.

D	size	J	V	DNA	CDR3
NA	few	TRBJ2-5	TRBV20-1	TGCAGTGCTAGAGGCAGGATCCAAGAGACCCAGTACTTC	CSARGRIQETQYF
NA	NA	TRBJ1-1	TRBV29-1	TGCAGCGTAGGCCTAGCGATACAGGGTTTAGCTTTCTTT	CSVGLAIQGLAFF
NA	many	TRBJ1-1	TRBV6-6	TGTGCCAGCAGTATTATAAACACTGAAGCTTTCTTT	CASSIINTEAFF
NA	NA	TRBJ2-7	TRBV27	TGTGCCAGCAGTTTCCGATTTACGGGGTCCTACGAGCAGTACTTC	CASSFRFTGSYEQYF
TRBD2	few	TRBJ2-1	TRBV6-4	TGTGCCAGCAGTGACCGCGGGAGGGCCGGGGATGAGCAGTTCTTC	CASSDRGRAGDEQFF
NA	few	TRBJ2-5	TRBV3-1	TGTGCCAGCAGCCCCGTCCGGGCGGGGGAGACCCAGTACTTC	CASSPVRAGETQYF
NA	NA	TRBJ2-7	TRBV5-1	TGCGCCAGCAGCTTGGGAGGCAGCGGCAGCTCCTACGAGCAGTACTTC	CASSLGGSGSSYEQYF
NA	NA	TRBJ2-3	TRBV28	TGTGCCAGCAGTTTGCGGGACGCAGATACGCAGTATTTT	CASSLRDADTQYF
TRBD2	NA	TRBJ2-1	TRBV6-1	TGTGCCAGCAGGAGGGAGGGAACCTACAATGAGCAGTTCTTC	CASRREGTYNEQFF
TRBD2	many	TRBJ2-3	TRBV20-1	TGCAGTGCTAGAGATGGGGACTACCCAGATACGCAGTATTTT	CSARDGDYPDTQYF
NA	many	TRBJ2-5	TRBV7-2	TGTGCCAGCAGCTTAGCTTTCCCCGATGACCAGTACTTC	CASSLAFPDDQYF
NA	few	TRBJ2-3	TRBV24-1	TGTGCCACCAGTGATTACAGGGTGGGAGATACGCAGTATTTT	CATSDYRVGDTQYF
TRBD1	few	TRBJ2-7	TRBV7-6	TGTGCCAGCAGCTCGGACAGGGGGCTTGAGCAGTACTTC	CASSSDRGLEQYF
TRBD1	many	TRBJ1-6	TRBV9	TGTGCCAGCAGCGTAGGGCTTCCCGGGACAGGGGCGCCTAATTCACCCCTCCACTTT	CASSVGLPGTGAPNSPLHF
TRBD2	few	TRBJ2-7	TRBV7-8	TGTGCCAGCAGCTTAGCGAGGCGGGAGGACCTCTCCTACGAGCAGTACTTC	CASSLARREDLSYEQYF
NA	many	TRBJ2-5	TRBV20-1	TGCAGTGCTAGACACCCGCAGAGGGGGTGGAAGCAAGAGACCCAGTACTTC	CSARHPQRGWKQETQYF